Only one count was recorded for the clone carrying this TCR beta chain. Germline V CDR1 and CDR2: SEHNR, FQNEAQ (reference sequence). CDR3 length equals 15 residues. Trimming took off 6 bases at V and 4 bases at J, with 15 bases between the two ends. The data originate from a study of blood T cell repertoires in COVID-19. Assay used: immunoSEQ multiplex PCR; TCRdb lists only in-frame clones, some missing. In the table there are around 270,000 clones, 75% to 90% of which are singletons. The chain links TRBV7-9 to TRBJ1-4; maybe TRBD1 (6 bases). The sequenced sample was PBMCs or T cells enriched from blood (not recorded which). The sequence came from a woman in her twenties or thirties who had recovered from COVID-19. CDR3: CASSPPDRINEKLFF. DNA of the CDR3: TGTGCCAGCAGTCCACCCGACAGGATTAATGAAAAACTGTTTTTT.